The rows below give T cell receptor beta chains drawn from one sample of a study of blood T cell repertoires in COVID-19. Here immunoSEQ multiplex PCR was the method, and the copy in TCRdb shows in-frame clones only, minus some. The sample includes 75,000 to 100,000 clones, about 90% seen only once; the top ten take approximately 4.9%. Sequenced: peripheral blood. The receptor source for this set is a man in his 70s with acute or convalescent COVID-19. Each CDR3 is given with its conserved first and last residue. Fields, in order: clone size, J gene, V gene, CDR3 protein. The size of a clone is reported for some rows only, either as once, few or many, or as a class for expanded clones.

clone_size: -
j_call: TRBJ1-4
v_call: TRBV5-4
cdr3_aa: CASSLGGQGQEKLFF

clone_size: -
j_call: TRBJ2-5
v_call: TRBV10-3
cdr3_aa: CAISEGSFQETQYF

clone_size: -
j_call: TRBJ1-1
v_call: TRBV28
cdr3_aa: CASAEGGGLTEAFF

clone_size: -
j_call: TRBJ2-5
v_call: TRBV5-1
cdr3_aa: CASAKQRGGGETQYF

clone_size: -
j_call: TRBJ1-6
v_call: TRBV19
cdr3_aa: CARTGTGRNSPLHF

clone_size: -
j_call: TRBJ1-2
v_call: TRBV5-1
cdr3_aa: CASSLEGVHNYGYTF

clone_size: -
j_call: TRBJ1-2
v_call: TRBV12-3/TRBV12-4
cdr3_aa: CASSLWDLGGYTF

clone_size: once
j_call: TRBJ1-1
v_call: TRBV5-6
cdr3_aa: CASSLVASSEAFF

clone_size: -
j_call: TRBJ2-2
v_call: TRBV28
cdr3_aa: CASSLDRGDTGELFF

clone_size: -
j_call: TRBJ2-3
v_call: TRBV28
cdr3_aa: CASRGGLAAADTQYF

clone_size: -
j_call: TRBJ2-1
v_call: TRBV6-2/TRBV6-3
cdr3_aa: CASSYLSGGAGQFF

clone_size: -
j_call: TRBJ2-3
v_call: TRBV6-5
cdr3_aa: CASRLGGQTDTQYF

clone_size: -
j_call: TRBJ1-5
v_call: TRBV28
cdr3_aa: CASSQEQGRMSNQPQHF

clone_size: -
j_call: TRBJ1-5
v_call: TRBV18
cdr3_aa: CASSPSGLGQPQHF

clone_size: few
j_call: TRBJ1-5
v_call: TRBV2
cdr3_aa: CASSGWTGSSNQPQHF

clone_size: -
j_call: TRBJ2-1
v_call: TRBV5-4
cdr3_aa: CASSLFPENEQFF

clone_size: -
j_call: TRBJ2-5
v_call: TRBV2
cdr3_aa: CASSNSRGRETQYF

clone_size: once
j_call: TRBJ2-7
v_call: TRBV7-9
cdr3_aa: CASSLRTGAAYEQYF

clone_size: -
j_call: TRBJ1-6
v_call: TRBV4-1
cdr3_aa: CASSATGTENSPLHF

clone_size: -
j_call: TRBJ1-2
v_call: TRBV2
cdr3_aa: CASSPGHTYGYTF

clone_size: -
j_call: TRBJ1-5
v_call: TRBV28
cdr3_aa: CASGAETGGDNQPQHF

clone_size: -
j_call: TRBJ1-4
v_call: TRBV29-1
cdr3_aa: CSARSGGTNEKLFF

clone_size: -
j_call: TRBJ1-5
v_call: TRBV19
cdr3_aa: CASRLGNSYNQPQHF

clone_size: -
j_call: TRBJ1-5
v_call: TRBV10-3
cdr3_aa: CAITDGDQPQHF

clone_size: -
j_call: TRBJ1-2
v_call: TRBV3-1/TRBV3-2
cdr3_aa: CASSPDRGGYTF

clone_size: -
j_call: TRBJ2-1
v_call: TRBV5-4
cdr3_aa: CASSLAAESRVREFF

clone_size: once
j_call: TRBJ2-3
v_call: TRBV19
cdr3_aa: CASSKTSLWTTDTQYF

clone_size: few
j_call: TRBJ2-3
v_call: TRBV19
cdr3_aa: CASSAVRADTQYF

clone_size: few
j_call: TRBJ1-5
v_call: TRBV28
cdr3_aa: CASSPGTRNQPQHF

clone_size: -
j_call: TRBJ1-2
v_call: TRBV5-1
cdr3_aa: CASRPIDRGTAYGYTF

clone_size: -
j_call: TRBJ1-1
v_call: TRBV24-1
cdr3_aa: CATSDFGGTGGTLRKLFF